Following are 19 T cell receptor beta chains from one sample sequenced in a study of OX40 agonist ivuxolimab in advanced cancers. Data came from immunoSEQ multiplex PCR; TCRdb stores just in-frame clones and leaves some out. The sample carries 60,000 to 70,000 clones, roughly 80% recorded once. This specimen consisted of CD4+ or CD8+ T cells sorted from blood, obtained in a trial of the OX40 agonist ivuxolimab. These receptors originate from an adult with an advanced solid tumor such as melanoma, head and neck, liver or kidney cancer.

This chain joins TRBV7-2 and TRBJ2-5, with TRBD2 matching over 7 bases. The J call may be faulty, since TRBJ2-7 better matches the DNA end. The CDR3 is 13 residues long. Germline lookup yields CDR1 SGHTA and CDR2 FQGNSA. CDR3 protein: CASSLIGEGEQYF. For the CDR3, the DNA is TGTGCCAGCAGCTTAATCGGGGAGGGCGAGCAGTACTTC.

This clone has only a few counts. The genes are TRBV7-9 and TRBJ1-6, with 8 bases that match TRBD1. V was clipped by 4 bases and J by 7 bases; unmatched bases: 6. The CDR3 extends over 15 amino acids. Germline V lookup: CDR1 SEHNR, CDR2 FQNEAQ (reference sequence). The DNA for the CDR3 is TGTGCCAGCAGCTCCCAGGGGGCACGGAATTCACCCCTCCACTTT. This gives the protein CASSSQGARNSPLHF.

V usage is TRBV19 and J usage is TRBJ2-1, with 12 bases matching TRBD1. This CDR3 is 16 amino acids long. In germline, CDR1 is LNHDA, CDR2 SQIVND (reference sequence). The V and J ends lost 5 bases and 9 bases, in that order; junction bases with no gene match: 11. This CDR3 reads CASSYRDRGRSGEQFF. For the CDR3, the DNA is TGTGCCAGTAGTTACCGGGACAGGGGGCGAAGTGGTGAGCAGTTCTTC. Using reference TRBV19 and TRBJ2-1 for the parts outside the CDR3, the full variable domain is DGGITQSPKYLFRKEGQNVTLSCEQNLNHDAMYWYRQDPGQGLRLIYYSQIVNDFQKGDIAEGYSVSREKKESFPLTVTSAQKNPTAFYLCASSYRDRGRSGEQFFGPGTRLTVL.

The chain is built from TRBV5-4 and TRBJ2-1, with D possibly matching TRBD1 (5 bases). The CDR3 covers 15 residues. V dropped 4 bases and J dropped 3 bases, with 14 bases sitting between them. Germline V gene sequence: CDR1 SGHNT, CDR2 YYREEE (reference sequence). CDR3 bases: TGTGCCAGCAGCCCTAGACATGACAGCTACAATGAGCAGTTCTTC. It specifies CASSPRHDSYNEQFF.

The chain employs TRBV29-1 and TRBJ2-7; 9 nucleotides align to TRBD1. The CDR3 totals 15 residues. Trimming removed 2 bases from V and 4 bases from J; junction bases left unmatched: 9. The V gene's germline CDR1 is SQVTM and CDR2 ANQGSEA. The CDR3 region has the DNA TGCAGCGTTGAAAACCCAGGACAGGGGAGTTACGAGCAGTACTTC. Residues: CSVENPGQGSYEQYF.

CDR3: CASSTGQPRGNTIYF. The CDR3 DNA sequence: TGTGCCAGTAGTACCGGACAGCCGCGGGGAAACACCATATATTTT. This chain joins TRBV19 and TRBJ1-3; D perhaps matches TRBD1 (6 bases). The CDR3 sequence is 15 residues long. V was cut by 4 bases and J by 4 bases, with 14 bases left in between. Germline lookup yields CDR1 LNHDA and CDR2 SQIVND (reference sequence).

The genes are TRBV10-2 and TRBJ2-1; D ambiguous. Germline CDR1 is WSHSY and CDR2 is SAAADI. The CDR3 sequence is 14 residues long. The V and J ends lost 4 bases and 3 bases respectively, with 10 bases between them. The CDR3 DNA sequence: TGCGCCAGCAGTGCTCAGGTGTTCTACAATGAGCAGTTCTTC. This encodes CASSAQVFYNEQFF.

The V gene is TRBV2, the J gene TRBJ2-4, with no clear D. This CDR3 has 11 residues. V lost 7 bases, J lost 5 bases, and 6 bases lay in between. Germline V gives CDR1 SNHLY, CDR2 FYNNEI. CDR3 in amino acids: CASKDENIQYF. The CDR3 nucleotides read TGTGCCAGCAAGGACGAAAACATTCAGTACTTC.

This chain connects TRBV29-1 to TRBJ2-5, with D perhaps TRBD1 or TRBD2 (6 bases each). V was clipped by 4 bases and J by 3 bases, with 15 bases between them. The CDR3 loop spans 14 amino acids. CDR1 is SQVTM, CDR2 ANQGSEA, per germline. The CDR3 loop is CSVAIGGPKETQYF. DNA of the CDR3: TGCAGCGTTGCGATCGGGGGCCCAAAAGAGACCCAGTACTTC.

The V gene is TRBV2, the J gene TRBJ1-4; D unresolved. The V gene's germline CDR1 is SNHLY and CDR2 FYNNEI. This CDR3 spans 14 amino acids. Between the trimmed V and J ends, which lost 2 bases and 3 bases, there was a span of 7 bases. In DNA form, the CDR3 reads TGTGCCAGCAGTGAATCTTGGGCTAATGAAAAACTGTTTTTT. This gives the protein CASSESWANEKLFF.

This chain uses TRBV9 with TRBJ2-3; 10 positions match TRBD2. Germline V gene data show CDR1 as SGDLS and CDR2 as YYNGEE. The CDR3 is 16 amino acids. V trimming: 2 bases; J trimming: 4 bases; junction bases outside the gene matches: 7. Here the CDR3 reads CASSVSAGGPADTQYF. DNA of the CDR3: TGTGCCAGCAGCGTCTCAGCGGGGGGGCCGGCAGATACGCAGTATTTT.

The rearrangement joins TRBV6-1 to TRBJ1-2; D possibly corresponds to TRBD1 (5 bases). CDR3 length: 16 amino acids. V lost 1 base to trimming and J lost 4 bases, with 16 bases between them. Per the germline V gene, CDR1 is MNHNS and CDR2 is SASEGT. CDR3 region: CASSEVGGTKGYGYTF. Here the CDR3 DNA reads TGTGCCAGCAGTGAAGTGGGCGGGACCAAGGGCTATGGCTACACCTTC.

The V and J genes are TRBV29-1 and TRBJ1-1; the D gene is possibly TRBD1 (5 bases). The V and J ends lost 4 bases and 1 base respectively, with 13 bases between them. This CDR3 contains 14 residues. Per germline, CDR1 SQVTM and CDR2 ANQGSEA. CDR3 in amino acids: CSVAPTGANTEAFF. The DNA of the CDR3 is TGCAGCGTTGCTCCTACAGGAGCGAACACTGAAGCTTTCTTT.

V is TRBV7-3 and J is TRBJ2-7; TRBD1 agrees at 8 bases. Germline-derived CDR1 and CDR2 are SGHTA and FQGTGA. The J segment lost 3 bases and the V segment lost 8 bases, leaving 6 bases of the junction unmatched. The CDR3 sequence is 13 residues long. The CDR3 region is CASSEQGGYEQYF. Here the CDR3 DNA reads TGTGCCAGCTCCGAACAGGGGGGCTACGAGCAGTACTTC.

The chain recombines TRBV15 with TRBJ1-2; unclear D gene. This CDR3 comprises 13 residues. Germline V gene sequence: CDR1 LNHNV, CDR2 YYDKDF (reference sequence). With 0 bases removed from V and 8 bases from J, the gap between germline ends came to 10 bases. The CDR3: CATSRDGVRGYTF. In nucleotides, the CDR3 is TGTGCCACCAGCAGAGACGGGGTCCGCGGCTACACCTTC.

The chain uses TRBV14 and TRBJ1-6; no firm D call. V dropped 2 bases and J dropped 12 bases, with 11 bases sitting between them. CDR1 SGHDN and CDR2 FVKESK come from the germline V gene. The CDR3 contains 13 residues. CDR3 DNA: TGTGCCAGCAGCCAAACACGCTTTCTACCCCTCCACTTT. It yields the protein CASSQTRFLPLHF.

The genes are TRBV6-5 and TRBJ1-2; the match to TRBD1 covers 8 bases. This CDR3 region has 14 residues. V gave up 5 bases and J gave up 4 bases; unmatched junction bases: 6. Germline lookup yields CDR1 MNHEY and CDR2 SVGAGI. CDR3 amino acids: CASSGQGWSYGYTF. CDR3 bases: TGTGCCAGCAGTGGACAGGGATGGAGCTATGGCTACACCTTC.

The chain has TRBV4-1 and TRBJ1-4, with D unresolved. Trimming left V 0 bases short and J 0 bases short, with 2 bases between. This CDR3 has 14 residues. CDR1 is MGHRA, CDR2 YSYEKL, per germline. CDR3 region: CASSQETTNEKLFF. The CDR3 DNA follows: TGCGCCAGCAGCCAAGAAACAACTAATGAAAAACTGTTTTTT.

This clone occurred once. V gene TRBV27 combines with J gene TRBJ2-7, with TRBD1 matching over 9 bases. Looked up from germline, CDR1 is MNHEY and CDR2 is SMNVEV (reference sequence). J was trimmed by 6 bases and V by 5 bases; bases with no gene match: 5. The CDR3 is 13 residues long. The CDR3 DNA is TGTGCCAGCAGTGTAGACAGGGGGTTCGAGCAGTACTTC. This gives the protein CASSVDRGFEQYF.